The T cell receptor (beta chain) described here comes from a study of lymphopenia after photon versus proton radiotherapy. Study conclusions and caveats: Oligoclonal CD8+ Temra expansion after nadir drove photon patients' diversity drop.

Note on this clone: Its antigen is unknown.

Produced via immunoSEQ multiplex PCR; TCRdb's table is partial and in-frame only. The table lists roughly 76,000 clones, roughly 90% of them singletons. Sequencing used peripheral blood, obtained from a patient treated with photon-based radiotherapy. The sequence was obtained from a middle-aged woman with cholangiocarcinoma.

CDR3 bases: TGCAGCGTGTCCGGGACAGGGGGGACCGGGGAGCTGTTTTTT. Protein product: CSVSGTGGTGELFF. The chain recombines TRBV29-1 with TRBJ2-2; 11 positions agree with TRBD1. J gave up 5 bases and V 6 bases, and 5 bases lay outside the gene matches. Looked up from germline, CDR1 is SQVTM and CDR2 is ANQGSEA. The CDR3 consists of 14 residues.